One TCR beta chain is described in this entry. This record comes from a study of T cell changes during pregnancy in multiple sclerosis. Using immunoSEQ multiplex PCR, the repertoire was profiled, and TCRdb retains in-frame clones only, with some absent. The sample gives 95,000 to 110,000 clones, roughly 92% of which show up once; 0.9% to 0.95% is in the top ten. This CDR3 is built from 13 residues. The germline V and J ends were trimmed by 6 bases and 2 bases, with 10 bases remaining between them. The germline CDR1 and CDR2 sequences are MGHDK and SYGVNS. The sequences come from peripheral blood, collected after pregnancy. The chain joins TRBV25-1 to TRBJ1-2, with D possibly matching TRBD1 (5 bases). This sequence was found in a female donor with multiple sclerosis, enrolled in a pregnancy study. The CDR3 nucleotides read TGTGCCAGCAGGAGGGACTCGAACTATGGCTACACCTTC. Residues: CASRRDSNYGYTF.